This T cell receptor beta chain originates from a study of vaccination and CD4 T cells after COVID-19. On the study more broadly: Convalescent patients, SARS-CoV-2 positive by nasal swab PCR, comprised under ten mild cases and one severe case. Overlapping SARS-CoV-2, HCoV-NL63, HCoV-OC43 and HCoV-229E spike peptides were used to stimulate cells. Overall study results and limits: For convalescent patients, a median approximately 84% of reactive clones surfaced exclusively after vaccination.

In its sample, this clonotype is medium-sized. The antigen is unknown. Specified treatment: roughly ten-day PBMC culture with coronavirus spike peptide pools or control peptides (ViraFEST assay). With the Oncomine TCR Beta short-read assay, DNA from cultured CD4+ T cells was sequenced. TCRdb recomputed calls from the PCR reads with MiXCR, one row per CDR3 protein. The top ten hold approximately 29% of the sample, which has around 10,000 distinct CDR3 sequences, roughly 35% seen once. Germline-derived CDR1 and CDR2 are SGHTA and FQGNSA. The V end was cut by 0 bases, the J end by 2 bases, with 5 bases between. The CDR3 contains 14 residues.

This TCR was sampled from a human donor with COVID-19. Source material: cultured CD4+ T cells from blood. The chain carries TRBV7-2 and TRBJ1-3, with D unclear. The CDR3: CASSLAGAGNTIYF. As DNA, the CDR3 is TGTGCCAGCAGCTTAGCTGGGGCTGGAAACACCATATATTTT.